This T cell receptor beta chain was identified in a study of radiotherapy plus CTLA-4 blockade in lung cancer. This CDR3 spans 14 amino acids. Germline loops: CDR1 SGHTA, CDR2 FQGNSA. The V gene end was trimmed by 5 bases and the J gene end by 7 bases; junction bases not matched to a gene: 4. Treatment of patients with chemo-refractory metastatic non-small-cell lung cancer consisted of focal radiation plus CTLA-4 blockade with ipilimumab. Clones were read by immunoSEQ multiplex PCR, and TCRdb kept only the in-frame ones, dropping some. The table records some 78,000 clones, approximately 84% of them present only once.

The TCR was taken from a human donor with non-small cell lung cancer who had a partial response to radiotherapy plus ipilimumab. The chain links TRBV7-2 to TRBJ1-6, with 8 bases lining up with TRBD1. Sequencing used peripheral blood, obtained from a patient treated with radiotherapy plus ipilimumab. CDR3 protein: CASSDRGKNSPLHF. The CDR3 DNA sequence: TGTGCCAGCAGCGACAGGGGAAAGAATTCACCCCTCCACTTT. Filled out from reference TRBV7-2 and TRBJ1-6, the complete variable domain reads GAGVSQSPSNKVTEKGKDVELRCDPISGHTALYWYRQSLGQGLEFLIYFQGNSAPDKSGLPSDRFSAERTGGSVSTLTIQRTQQEDSAVYLCASSDRGKNSPLHFGNGTRLTVT.